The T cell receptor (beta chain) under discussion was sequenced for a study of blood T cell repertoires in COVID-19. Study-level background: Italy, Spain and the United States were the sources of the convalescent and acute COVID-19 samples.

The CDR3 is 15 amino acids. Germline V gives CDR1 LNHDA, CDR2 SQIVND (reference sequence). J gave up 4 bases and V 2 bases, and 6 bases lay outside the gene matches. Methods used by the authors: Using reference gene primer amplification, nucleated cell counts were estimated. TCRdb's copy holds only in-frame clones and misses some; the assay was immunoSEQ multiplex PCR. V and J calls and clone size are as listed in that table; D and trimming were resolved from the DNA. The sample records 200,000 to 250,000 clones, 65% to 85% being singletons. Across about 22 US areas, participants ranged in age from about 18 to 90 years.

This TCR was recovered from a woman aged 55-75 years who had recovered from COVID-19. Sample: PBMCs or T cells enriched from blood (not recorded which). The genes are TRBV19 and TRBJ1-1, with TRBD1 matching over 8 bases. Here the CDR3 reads CASSIPGGGSTEAFF. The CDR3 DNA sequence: TGTGCCAGTAGTATACCAGGGGGCGGTAGCACTGAAGCTTTCTTT.